The T cell receptor beta chain under discussion was sequenced for a study of cytotoxic CD8 clonotypes in ibrutinib-treated CLL. Clones were read by immunoSEQ multiplex PCR, and TCRdb kept only the in-frame ones, dropping some. The repertoire holds a few hundred thousand clones, 60% to 75% seen once, with just over 15% in the top ten. Of note for this clone: The antigen is undetermined.

Study conclusions and caveats: Rare overall, public clonotypes shrank or held steady under therapy. Patients with sustained remission and those progressing were sampled at differing times.

This CDR3 is built from 16 residues. Germline CDR1 and CDR2: SQVTM and ANQGSEA. V gave up 7 bases and J gave up 5 bases; unmatched junction bases: 14. Sequencing used PBMCs, obtained after 24 months of ibrutinib treatment. The sequence was obtained from a human donor with chronic lymphocytic leukemia. The chain combines TRBV29-1 with TRBJ2-1; TRBD1 agrees at 10 bases. CDR3 sequence reads: CSADRGPKAINNEQFF. The CDR3 DNA reads TGCAGCGCAGACAGGGGGCCGAAGGCCATTAACAATGAGCAGTTCTTC.